This TCR beta chain was captured by sequencing in a study of blood T cell repertoires in COVID-19. Participants' own reports of clinical history determined their cohort assignment. Among Cohort 3 donors, those recovered had two negative PCRs, clearance, or symptom resolution. TCRdb's table, derived via immunoSEQ multiplex PCR, lists solely in-frame clones and lacks some. The sample carries more than 300,000 clones, over 85% recorded once. CDR1 is SGHNT, CDR2 YYREEE, per germline (reference sequence). V lost 0 bases, J lost 4 bases, and 3 bases lay in between. The CDR3 has 12 residues. The sequence derives from a woman aged 30 to 39 who had recovered from COVID-19. The chain recombines TRBV5-4 with TRBJ2-3; D is uncertain. Sequencing was done on a sample of PBMCs or T cells enriched from blood (not recorded which). CDR3 in amino acids: CASSLAADTQYF. The CDR3 nucleotides are TGTGCCAGCAGCTTGGCCGCAGATACGCAGTATTTT. Combining the CDR3 with reference TRBV5-4 and TRBJ2-3 gives the whole variable domain ETGVTQSPTHLIKTRGQQVTLRCSSQSGHNTVSWYQQALGQGPQFIFQYYREEENGRGNFPPRFSGLQFPNYSSELNVNALELDDSALYLCASSLAADTQYFGPGTRLTVL.